This T cell receptor beta chain was identified in a study of T cell responses to AZD1222 COVID-19 vaccine. The method was immunoSEQ multiplex PCR; TCRdb's version includes in-frame clones alone and lacks a portion of them. Among roughly 150,000 clones listed, 80% to 90% were seen once. About this clone: As yet, its antigen is unknown.

Study-level results: Among the donors, most were white British and more were female, and clonal diversity was possibly underestimated.

The sequence was collected from an adult who had recovered from COVID-19. This material consisted of peripheral blood, taken after recovery from COVID-19.

CDR3 sequence: CASSMGTGKETQYF. The CDR3 nucleotides read TGTGCCAGTAGTATGGGGACAGGGAAGGAGACCCAGTACTTC. The genes are TRBV19 and TRBJ2-5; 9 bases agree with TRBD1. Germline CDR1 reads LNHDA; CDR2 reads SQIVND (reference sequence). The CDR3 covers 14 residues. With 3 bases clipped from V and 5 bases from J, the junction kept 4 bases outside the gene matches. The variable domain in full, with the rest retrieved from reference TRBV19 and TRBJ2-5, is DGGITQSPKYLFRKEGQNVTLSCEQNLNHDAMYWYRQDPGQGLRLIYYSQIVNDFQKGDIAEGYSVSREKKESFPLTVTSAQKNPTAFYLCASSMGTGKETQYFGPGTRLLVL.